This TCR beta chain was obtained from a study of T cell responses to AZD1222 COVID-19 vaccine (TCRdb year 2021). As for the study more broadly: AZD1222 recipients given second doses at about 4 weeks or at about 12 weeks were pooled, since spike-specific TCR depth and breadth were not found to differ between the two schedules. TCR sequencing covered some 250 trial participants: 200 to 220 given two doses of AZD1222 and 26 given two doses of MenACWY control vaccine. Trial participants were enrolled by age into subgroups of 18-55, 56-69 and 70-plus years, and about 150, 27 and 61 TCR-sequenced participants, respectively, were included in these subgroups.

The meaning of the sample's time point label: baseline before first vaccination. Vaccinee samples came from UK trials COV001 and COV002, including a single-blind randomized controlled phase 2/3 trial of AZD1222 (ChAdOx1 nCoV-19) in healthy adults. For TCRbeta chain sequencing, PBMC samples from trial participants were taken at day 0 and at day 28 after the second dose. The CDR3 regions of human TCRbeta chains were analyzed by immunosequencing. In the paper's pipeline: TCRs in the repertoires were matched against a reference library of SARS-CoV-2-specific TCRs that had been generated with the MIRA antigen-specificity platform. Breadth was defined as the fraction of unique TCRs that were SARS-CoV-2-associated, and depth was defined as the fraction of total T cells that were SARS-CoV-2-associated. Each spike-specific TCR was assigned to its reactive spike region and to a CD4 or CD8 class using the MIRA data. Log10-transformed breadth and depth values were compared by one-way ANOVA with Sidak's multiple comparisons tests. TCRdb re-hosts the immuneACCESS table, in-frame sequences only. Its copies lack some clones; in the studies checked, an unresolved V gene accounts for under half of them, and the cause for the rest is not known. That table gives V, J and clone size, and the DNA gave D and trimming. Here the sample has more than 95,000 clones; 93% occur a single time. The top ten constitute less than 6.5% of the sample.

Trimming accounts for 5 bases at V and 2 bases at J, while the number of junction bases matched to no gene is 5. The cysteine opens and the phenylalanine closes a CDR3 of 13 amino acids. The only DNA kept is the CDR3, 39 bases in frame from the first base. CDR1 and CDR2 were assigned from the germline V gene (reference sequence) as GTSNPN and SVGIG. As to this clone: Its recognized antigen is unknown. No quality values exist for individual bases; no much larger clone is one base distant.

The paper as a whole reports these results and caveats: The whole spike protein was spanned by vaccine-associated CD4 TCRs, and dominant responses were seen in regions 160-218 and 743-854. Conclusions about previously exposed vaccinees were limited because only six AZD1222 recipients were SARS-CoV-2 seropositive at baseline. Nearly half of unique spike-specific TCRs reportedly recognized epitopes outside regions mutated in the B.1.351 and B.1.1.7 variants. Because no day 14 peak-response samples were available, repertoires were characterized only after the peak T cell response. Spike-specific TCR breadth and depth rose significantly after two AZD1222 doses compared with day 0 and with MenACWY recipients. In the small 56-69-year group, the increase in depth fell short of significance, most likely because of low power. Most participants were white British and females outnumbered males, and the authors suggested that clonal diversity may have been underestimated.

Sequencing was performed on peripheral blood, taken on day 0 of AZD1222 vaccination. This sequence originates from an adult in good health. In this chain, TRBV30 is recombined with TRBJ2-7, and TRBD1 matches 8 of the central bases. In nucleotides, the sequence is TGTGCCTGGGCGACAGGGGTTACCTACGAGCAGTACTTC. Its protein reads: CAWATGVTYEQYF.